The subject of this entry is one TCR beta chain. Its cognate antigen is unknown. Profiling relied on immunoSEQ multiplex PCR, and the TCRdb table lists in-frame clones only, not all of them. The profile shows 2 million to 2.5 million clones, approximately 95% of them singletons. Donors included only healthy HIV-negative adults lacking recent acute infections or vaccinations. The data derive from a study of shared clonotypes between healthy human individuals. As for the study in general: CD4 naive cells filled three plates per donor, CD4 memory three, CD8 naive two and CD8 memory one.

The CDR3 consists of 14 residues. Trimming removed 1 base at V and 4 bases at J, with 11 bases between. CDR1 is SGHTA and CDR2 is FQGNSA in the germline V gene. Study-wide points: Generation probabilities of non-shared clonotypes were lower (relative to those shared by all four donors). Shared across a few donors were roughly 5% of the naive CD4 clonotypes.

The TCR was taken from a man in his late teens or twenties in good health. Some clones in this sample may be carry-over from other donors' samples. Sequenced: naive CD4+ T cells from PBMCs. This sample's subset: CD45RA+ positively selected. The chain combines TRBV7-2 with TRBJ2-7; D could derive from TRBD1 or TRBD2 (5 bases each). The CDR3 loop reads CASSLVRDLYEQYF. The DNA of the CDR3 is TGTGCCAGCAGCTTAGTCAGGGACCTGTACGAGCAGTACTTC. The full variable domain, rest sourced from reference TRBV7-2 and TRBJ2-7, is GAGVSQSPSNKVTEKGKDVELRCDPISGHTALYWYRQSLGQGLEFLIYFQGNSAPDKSGLPSDRFSAERTGGSVSTLTIQRTQQEDSAVYLCASSLVRDLYEQYFGPGTRLTVT.